What follows describes a single T cell receptor (beta chain). Profiled with immunoSEQ multiplex PCR; TCRdb holds only in-frame clones, not every one. Here the sample spans around 9,100 clones, approximately 56% being singletons. The source of the sample is a study of sequential checkpoint blockade in melanoma. Overall study context: Arm A got nivolumab then ipilimumab; arm B the reverse, 1:1. After both sequences, patients received maintenance nivolumab.

The CDR3 covers 11 residues. V lost 5 bases and J 8 bases, leaving 7 bases between the germline ends. Germline assignment: CDR1 LNHDA and CDR2 SQIVND (reference sequence). Treatment meaning: randomized to nivolumab then ipilimumab (arm A) or the reverse (arm B). DNA-damaging chemotherapy had not been given to any patient beforehand. Sequencing used CD8+ T cells sorted from blood (inferred from file names), obtained from a patient given nivolumab and ipilimumab in sequence. The origin of this receptor is a human donor with melanoma. The gene calls are TRBV19 and TRBJ2-1; D is unclear. In DNA, the CDR3 is TGTGCCAGTAGTTTTAGTGATGAGCAGTTCTTC. This codes for CASSFSDEQFF.